The clone carrying this T cell receptor (beta chain) was observed a handful of times. The antigen is unknown. The sample originates from a study of CD8 T cells in ankylosing spondylitis. For TCR beta, libraries came from quantitative 5'-RACE with molecular barcodes. TCRdb independently ran MiXCR on the 5' RACE reads; one entry per CDR3 protein. This sample has 230,000 or so distinct CDR3 sequences, with approximately 24% found just once. The junction had 9 bases not matched to a gene; V was cut back by 5 bases and J by 6 bases. The CDR3 is 14 amino acids. Broader study findings: Researchers reportedly found disease-linked clones significantly enriched in matched ankylosing spondylitis synovial fluid. A motif of eight highly homologous TCR beta variants was seen as apparently characteristic of ankylosing spondylitis blood.

Specimen: blood, either unsorted or a sorted T cell fraction (not recorded which). The clonotype was recovered from a male donor with ankylosing spondylitis or in good health (not recorded which). The V gene is TRBV12-3 or TRBV12-4, the J gene TRBJ2-7; 8 bases agree with TRBD2. CDR3 sequence (DNA): TGTGCCAGCAGTCGCCGGGACCGGGAGGGCGAGCAGTACTTC. It specifies CASSRRDREGEQYF.